This TCR beta chain was captured in a study of chemoradiotherapy in HPV16-positive cancers. Germline V CDR1 and CDR2: SEHNR, FQNEAQ (reference sequence). The ends lost 5 bases at V and 7 bases at J; junction bases unmatched: 13. The CDR3 is 16 amino acids. This clone was recorded once. Sequenced by immunoSEQ multiplex PCR; TCRdb stores in-frame clones only, minus some. The sample has 9,500 to 15,000 clones; 50% to 75% are singletons. The receptor was derived from a human donor with HPV-associated anogenital cancer. The rearrangement uses TRBV7-9 and TRBJ2-1; TRBD2 aligns across 8 bases. This specimen was taken from a patient who underwent chemoradiotherapy. The CDR3 loop reads CASSTPGGTRWNEQFF. CDR3 DNA sequence: TGTGCCAGCAGCACCCCTGGCGGGACTAGATGGAATGAGCAGTTCTTC.